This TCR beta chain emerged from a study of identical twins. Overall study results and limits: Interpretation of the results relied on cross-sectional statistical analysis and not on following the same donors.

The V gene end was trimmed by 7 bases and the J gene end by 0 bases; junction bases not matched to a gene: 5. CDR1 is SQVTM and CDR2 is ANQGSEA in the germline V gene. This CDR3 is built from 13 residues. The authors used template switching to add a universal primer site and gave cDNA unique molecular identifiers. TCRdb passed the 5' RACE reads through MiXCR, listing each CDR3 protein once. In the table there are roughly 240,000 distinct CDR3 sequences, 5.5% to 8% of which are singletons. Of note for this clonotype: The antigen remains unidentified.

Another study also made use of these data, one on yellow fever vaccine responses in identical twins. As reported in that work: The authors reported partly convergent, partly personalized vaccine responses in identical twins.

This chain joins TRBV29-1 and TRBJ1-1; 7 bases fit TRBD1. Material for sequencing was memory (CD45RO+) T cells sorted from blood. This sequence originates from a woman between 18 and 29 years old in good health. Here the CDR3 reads CSGRQGMNTEAFF. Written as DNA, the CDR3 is TGCAGCGGTCGACAGGGTATGAACACTGAAGCTTTCTTT.